This T cell receptor beta chain comes out of a study of Ad26.COV2.S vaccination and SARS-CoV-2 variants (dated by TCRdb to the early 2020s). Describing the broader study: Vaccine-arm donors were drawn from COV1001, a multicentre, randomized, double-blind, placebo-controlled phase I-IIa trial of Ad26.COV2.S in healthy adults. Dosing of Ad26.COV2.S was intramuscular, at either 5x10^10 or 1x10^11 viral particles, delivered as one shot or as two shots spaced 56 days apart. Sequencing of the TCRbeta repertoire served to evaluate the specificity and breadth of SARS-CoV-2-reactive T cell receptors following Ad26.COV2.S vaccination. A total of 32 samples were included in the TCR-sequenced set, comprising around 19 Ad26.COV2.S vaccine recipients, 5 placebo recipients and 8 SARS-CoV-2 convalescent individuals. Participants in the trial were split at random into five groups of five each, receiving low-dose or high-dose Ad26.COV2.S once or twice, or else placebo on both occasions. Throughout the experiments and outcome assessment, investigators stayed blinded to trial group allocation.

This clone was seen just once. Its recognized antigen is unknown. Base qualities are not provided; no much larger clone lies one nucleotide away. The germline V gene provides CDR1 MDHEN and CDR2 SYDVKM. Counted from cysteine to phenylalanine, this CDR3 has 14 amino acids. Just the 42-base CDR3 DNA is kept, in frame starting at base 1. Between the V and J ends, shortened by 1 base and 2 bases respectively, the junction contains 8 bases. The immunoSEQ Assay was the method used to sequence TCRbeta CDR3 regions. After extraction, genomic DNA underwent amplification by bias-controlled multiplex PCR, followed by high-throughput sequencing. Per the authors' processing: To quantify the absolute abundance of every unique TCRbeta CDR3 region, sequences were collapsed and filtered. T cell fraction was estimated by normalization of TCRbeta template counts to usable DNA, with usable DNA being measured through amplification of reference genes present in all nucleated cells. Repertoire TCRs were annotated as SARS-CoV-2-specific by exact matching of V gene, CDR3 amino acid sequence and J gene to a known reactive TCR set. The reference SARS-CoV-2 TCR set was derived from MIRA and filtered for enrichment in COVID-19-positive ImmuneCODE repertoires, a step that removed public or cross-reactive TCRs. Using the MIRA antigens, annotated TCRs were further analysed by specific ORF or by position within an ORF. Depth was the summed frequency of annotated unique rearrangements, while breadth was defined as annotated unique rearrangements over total unique productive rearrangements. Group comparisons of TCR breadth used two-sided Wilcoxon rank-sum tests. TCRdb obtained this table from immuneACCESS and retained in-frame rearrangements with V and J assigned. These tables miss some clones; where compared with another copy, unresolved V genes account for less than half of the shortfall, and the remainder is unexplained. D and trimming come from the DNA, and the V and J calls and clone size come from that table. The sample data list more than 300,000 clones, and 75% to 90% of these were observed just once. Roughly 10% of the sample is taken by the ten largest.

On the study overall, not on this receptor specifically: The authors noted that total T cell responses may have been underestimated by the TCR breadth and depth analyses. Non-spike TCR breadth was comparable between vaccine and placebo recipients, consistent with the vaccine containing only spike. After vaccination, spike-specific CD8+ and CD4+ T cell responses were reported to show substantial breadth. Ad26.COV2.S recipients had higher spike-specific TCR breadth than placebo recipients (P = 0.0014). The study was not powered for comparison of responses between vaccine doses or regimens.

What the treatment or condition label conveys for this sample: some 20 received Ad26.COV2.S at low or high dose, single or two shots; five or six received placebo; per-sample allocation not given. For vaccine and placebo recipients, repertoires were sequenced using samples collected on day 63 after the first injection. In Cohort 1b, around 23 adults aged 18-55 years were enrolled at a single site in Boston, USA, between 29 July and 7 August 2020. Ad26.COV2.S was a replication-incompetent adenovirus type 26 vector expressing a prefusion-stabilized SARS-CoV-2 spike protein from the original Wuhan strain.

Sequencing was performed on peripheral blood, taken in a trial of Ad26.COV2.S vaccine versus placebo. The clonotype was recovered from a person between 18 and 65 years old who received the Ad26.COV2.S COVID-19 vaccine or a placebo. The receptor chain draws on TRBV28 and TRBJ2-5, with TRBD1 perhaps the D gene, on 6 matching bases. The nucleotides read TGTGCCAGCAGTTTATCCCAGGGGCAAGAGACCCAGTACTTC. Translated, it reads CASSLSQGQETQYF.